This passage covers 16 T cell receptor beta chains from one sample sequenced in a study of cytomegalovirus exposure and HLA in healthy donors. The PCR made use of 60 Vbeta and 13 Jbeta primers. Profiled with immunoSEQ multiplex PCR; TCRdb holds only in-frame clones, not every one. The sample lists around 100,000 clones, about 80% occurring once. Sequenced input: PBMCs. The receptors here all came from a female donor in good health and CMV-seropositive.

This clone was seen only once. This chain joins TRBV18 and TRBJ1-1; TRBD1 might be the D (5 bases). The CDR3 loop spans 14 amino acids. The germline V gene has CDR1 KGHSH and CDR2 LQKENI. V lost 3 bases to trimming and J lost 1 base, with 9 bases between them. CDR3 sequence: CASSPGLRNTEAFF. The CDR3 DNA follows: TGTGCCAGCTCACCGGGACTCCGGAACACTGAAGCTTTCTTT.

J is TRBJ1-2 and V is TRBV7-9; D gene ambiguous. The V gene's germline CDR1 is SEHNR and CDR2 FQNEAQ (reference sequence). This CDR3 region has 15 residues. V was shortened by 5 bases and J by 3 bases, with 16 bases between the two germline ends. The CDR3 DNA is TGTGCCAGCAGCGCGCAGGCATTCGGCCACTATGGCTACACCTTC. Amino acid sequence: CASSAQAFGHYGYTF.

V and J are TRBV7-2 and TRBJ2-7; D perhaps matches TRBD2 (6 bases). Trimming stripped 4 bases from V and 1 base from J, with 14 bases between. Germline V gene data show CDR1 as SGHTA and CDR2 as FQGNSA. The CDR3 covers 15 residues. As DNA, the CDR3 is TGTGCCAGCAGCTGGGGAGGAACAGGTTCCTACGAGCAGTACTTC. Translated: CASSWGGTGSYEQYF.

This chain joins TRBV6-1 and TRBJ1-6, with no clear D. In germline, CDR1 is MNHNS, CDR2 SASEGT. V was cut by 5 bases and J by 1 base, with 9 bases left in between. This CDR3 has 15 amino acids. CDR3: CASSRGSSYNSPLHF. The CDR3 coding sequence is TGTGCCAGCAGTCGAGGCAGTTCCTATAATTCACCCCTCCACTTT.

This chain connects TRBV11-2 to TRBJ2-7; 8 nucleotides align to TRBD2. Germline CDR1 and CDR2: SGHAT and FQNNGV. This CDR3 is built from 16 residues. The trim removed 1 base at V and 1 base at J, leaving 6 bases unmatched. The DNA of the CDR3 is TGTGCCAGCAGCTTAGGGAGTGCGGGAGGATCCTACGAGCAGTACTTC. This sequence encodes CASSLGSAGGSYEQYF.

The gene calls are TRBV28 and TRBJ2-1, with D possibly matching TRBD2 (6 bases). The CDR3 length is 17 residues. The germline V gene has CDR1 MDHEN and CDR2 SYDVKM. Trimming took 3 bases from V and 2 from J, leaving 17 bases between them. CDR3 sequence (DNA): TGTGCCAGCAGTTTTAGTGTGGGCGGAGGGGCCTACAATGAGCAGTTCTTC. It translates to CASSFSVGGGAYNEQFF.

The V gene is TRBV19, the J gene TRBJ2-2; 10 bases are shared with TRBD2. The CDR3 has 16 residues. The germline V gene encodes CDR1 LNHDA and CDR2 SQIVND (reference sequence). Trimming cost V 3 bases and J 8 bases; bases outside gene matches: 9. CDR3 loop: CASSIRSGGASGELFF. DNA for the CDR3: TGTGCCAGTAGTATCCGGAGCGGGGGGGCCAGTGGGGAGCTGTTTTTT.

The chain recombines TRBV7-9 with TRBJ1-1, with D unresolved. The CDR3 runs 15 residues. Trimming shortened V by 4 bases and J by 4 bases, and 16 bases separated the two germline ends. The germline CDR1 and CDR2 sequences are SEHNR and FQNEAQ (reference sequence). The CDR3 loop is CASSSSGWGPTEAFF. CDR3 sequence (DNA): TGTGCCAGCAGCTCCTCGGGGTGGGGTCCCACTGAAGCTTTCTTT.

The chain uses TRBV25-1 and TRBJ2-1; no clear D gene. Germline V CDR1 and CDR2: MGHDK, SYGVNS. The germline V and J ends were trimmed by 2 bases and 6 bases, with 11 bases remaining between them. The CDR3 runs 14 residues. CDR3 region: CASSEVSLGNEQFF. The CDR3 DNA sequence: TGTGCCAGCAGTGAAGTTAGCTTGGGCAATGAGCAGTTCTTC. The full variable domain, rest sourced from reference TRBV25-1 and TRBJ2-1, is EADIYQTPRYLVIGTGKKITLECSQTMGHDKMYWYQQDPGMELHLIHYSYGVNSTEKGDLSSESTVSRIRTEHFPLTLESARPSHTSQYLCASSEVSLGNEQFFGPGTRLTVL.

The table lists this clone with a count of one. This chain connects TRBV7-2 to TRBJ2-3, with D possibly TRBD1 on 6 matching bases. Germline lookup yields CDR1 SGHTA and CDR2 FQGNSA. CDR3 length: 16 residues. V lost 5 bases to trimming and J lost 0 bases, with 15 bases between them. The CDR3 coding sequence is TGTGCCAGCAGCCGAGGGGTAGGGGGAAGCACAGATACGCAGTATTTT. It codes for CASSRGVGGSTDTQYF.

The chain couples TRBV9 to TRBJ2-7; 7 bases are shared with TRBD1. The ends lost 4 bases at V and 5 bases at J; junction bases unmatched: 15. The CDR3 spans 16 residues. The germline CDR1 and CDR2 sequences are SGDLS and YYNGEE. The CDR3, as DNA: TGTGCCAGCAGCTCCCCGACAGGGCCTCCCGGGGACGAGCAGTACTTC. It yields the protein CASSSPTGPPGDEQYF.

The gene calls are TRBV7-8 and TRBJ1-1, with D possibly being TRBD1 (6 bases). The CDR3 is 14 amino acids. V lost 5 bases and J 3 bases, leaving 13 bases between the germline ends. Germline V gene sequence: CDR1 SGHVS, CDR2 FQNEAQ. As DNA, the CDR3 is TGTGCCAGCAGCCCCCAGGGGCCCGACACTGAAGCTTTCTTT. Protein sequence: CASSPQGPDTEAFF.

This clone was observed a handful of times. This chain connects TRBV19 to TRBJ2-3; TRBD2 agrees at 8 bases. CDR1 and CDR2 from the germline V gene are LNHDA and SQIVND (reference sequence). J lost 0 bases, V lost 6 bases, and 2 bases had no gene match. The CDR3 covers 14 residues. The CDR3 loop is CASRPSGSTDTQYF. The CDR3 DNA reads as TGTGCCAGTAGACCTAGCGGGAGCACAGATACGCAGTATTTT.

This chain joins TRBV7-2 and TRBJ2-3, with D possibly matching TRBD2 (6 bases). CDR1 and CDR2 (germline): SGHTA, FQGNSA. Trimming removed 0 bases from V and 9 bases from J, with 13 bases in between. The CDR3 is 14 residues long. Here the CDR3 reads CASSLAFSGGTQYF. DNA for the CDR3: TGTGCCAGCAGCTTAGCGTTTAGCGGAGGAACGCAGTATTTT. Supplemented by reference TRBV7-2 and TRBJ2-3, the full variable domain reads GAGVSQSPSNKVTEKGKDVELRCDPISGHTALYWYRQSLGQGLEFLIYFQGNSAPDKSGLPSDRFSAERTGGSVSTLTIQRTQQEDSAVYLCASSLAFSGGTQYFGPGTRLTVL.

The chain employs TRBV6-1 and TRBJ1-1; 12 nucleotides agree with TRBD1. With 1 base clipped from V and 11 bases from J, the junction kept 8 bases outside the gene matches. The CDR3 is 15 amino acids. CDR1 and CDR2 from the germline V gene are MNHNS and SASEGT. The DNA for the CDR3 is TGTGCCAGCAGTGAAGTCCCGGGACAGGGGGCTTGGGCTTTCTTT. Protein product: CASSEVPGQGAWAFF.

This chain joins TRBV6-1 and TRBJ1-1, with D tentatively TRBD1 (6 bases). Germline CDR1 reads MNHNS; CDR2 reads SASEGT. V shed 6 bases and J shed 5 bases, with 10 bases lying between them. CDR3 length equals 12 residues. CDR3 sequence: CASSPTGTEAFF. CDR3 in DNA: TGTGCCAGCAGCCCGACAGGAACTGAAGCTTTCTTT.